This TCR beta chain was sequenced during a study of T cell responses to AZD1222 COVID-19 vaccine. This clone turned up a few times. The antigen is undetermined. Using immunoSEQ multiplex PCR, the repertoire was profiled, and TCRdb retains in-frame clones only, with some absent. This sample has more than 90,000 clones; roughly 84% occur once, and the top ten carry under 1.5%. Whole-study results and caveats: White British ancestry dominated among donors, who included more females, and clonal diversity was possibly underestimated. Repertoires in all cases were sampled only once the peak T cell response had passed.

The material was peripheral blood, obtained on day 0 of AZD1222 vaccination. This TCR was sampled from an adult in good health.

CDR3 sequence: CASSFERATDTQYF. The CDR3 coding sequence is TGTGCCAGCAGTTTTGAGAGGGCCACAGATACGCAGTATTTT. The chain recombines TRBV27 with TRBJ2-3; D may be TRBD2 (5 bases). Deletions cut 3 bases from V and 2 bases from J, with 9 bases between. Germline CDR1 MNHEY, CDR2 SMNVEV (reference sequence). The CDR3 is 14 amino acids.